Sequencing of this TCR beta chain was carried out in a study of T cell changes during pregnancy in multiple sclerosis. The protocol was immunoSEQ multiplex PCR, while the TCRdb copy is restricted to in-frame clones and leaves out a portion. Of some 40,000 clones listed, around 90% are singletons. The V end was cut by 1 base, the J end by 5 bases, with 18 bases between. Germline V gives CDR1 LGHNT, CDR2 FRNRAP. This CDR3 has 17 amino acids. The material was CD4+ T cells from peripheral blood mononuclear cells, obtained before pregnancy. This TCR was recovered from a female donor with multiple sclerosis, enrolled in a pregnancy study. The genes are TRBV12-5 and TRBJ1-5, with a weak D call TRBD1 (6 bases). The CDR3, as DNA: TGTGCTAGTGGTTTGGGGGGAACACAGGGTTTTGATCAGCCCCAGCATTTT. It is translated as CASGLGGTQGFDQPQHF.